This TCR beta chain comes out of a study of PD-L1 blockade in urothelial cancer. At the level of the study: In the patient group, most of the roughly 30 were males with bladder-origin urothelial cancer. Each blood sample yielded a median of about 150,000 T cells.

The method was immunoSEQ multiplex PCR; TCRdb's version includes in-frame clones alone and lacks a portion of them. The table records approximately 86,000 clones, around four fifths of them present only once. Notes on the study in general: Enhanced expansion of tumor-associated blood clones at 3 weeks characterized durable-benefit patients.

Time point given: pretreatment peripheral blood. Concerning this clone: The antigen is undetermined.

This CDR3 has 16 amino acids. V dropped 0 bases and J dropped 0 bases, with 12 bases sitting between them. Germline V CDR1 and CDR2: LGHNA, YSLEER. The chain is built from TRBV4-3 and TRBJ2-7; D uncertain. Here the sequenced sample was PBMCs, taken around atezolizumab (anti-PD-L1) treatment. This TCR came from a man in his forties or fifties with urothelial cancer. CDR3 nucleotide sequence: TGCGCCAGCAGCCAAGAAATGTGGGCGAGCTCCTACGAGCAGTACTTC. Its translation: CASSQEMWASSYEQYF.